This T cell receptor beta chain was identified in a study of T cell responses to AZD1222 COVID-19 vaccine. Findings and limits, study-wide: Just a handful of AZD1222 recipients tested seropositive at baseline.

Note on this clone: Its antigen is currently unknown.

Some clones are missing from TCRdb's copy, which holds only in-frame ones; the method was immunoSEQ multiplex PCR. The sample records about 130,000 clones, about 90% being singletons. This TCR was recovered from an adult in good health. Sequencing used peripheral blood, obtained on day 0 of AZD1222 vaccination.

The CDR3 sequence is CASRQGRFMETQYF. CDR3 nucleotide sequence: TGTGCCAGCAGACAGGGACGGTTTATGGAGACCCAGTACTTC. The gene calls are TRBV6-6 and TRBJ2-5, with D maybe TRBD1 (6 bases). Between the trimmed V and J ends, which lost 6 bases and 5 bases, there was a span of 16 bases. CDR3 length: 14 amino acids. CDR1 is MNHNY and CDR2 is SVGAGI in the germline V gene (reference sequence).